Described below is a single T cell receptor (beta chain) sequence and its context. Antigen: not known. This entry belongs to a study of OX40 agonist ivuxolimab in advanced cancers. At the level of the study: Past anti-PD-1, anti-PD-L1 or anti-CTLA-4 therapy was accepted, and 40% to 45% had received some. Partial response was recorded in three patients: one hepatocellular carcinoma and two cutaneous melanoma cases.

Clones were read by immunoSEQ multiplex PCR, and TCRdb kept only the in-frame ones, dropping some. The data contain 20,000 to 25,000 clones, 78% of them seen just once; the ten biggest clones take up 1.4%. From germline, CDR1 is SNHLY and CDR2 FYNNEI. This CDR3 region has 13 residues. V was clipped by 10 bases and J by 6 bases; unmatched bases: 9. Study conclusions and caveats: Both blood CD4+ and CD8+ T cells showed clonal growth by week 6 at 0.1 to 3.0 mg/kg. Expanded clones tended on average to be more numerous among CD8+ T cells than CD4+.

Sequences were derived from CD4+ or CD8+ T cells sorted from blood, sampled in a trial of the OX40 agonist ivuxolimab. This TCR was sampled from an adult with an advanced solid tumor such as melanoma, head and neck, liver or kidney cancer. V gene TRBV2 combines with J gene TRBJ1-2; 9 bases align to TRBD1. CDR3 in amino acids: CAIYQDRGHGYTF. The DNA of the CDR3 is TGTGCCATCTACCAGGACAGGGGCCATGGCTACACCTTC.